The rows below give T cell receptor beta chains drawn from one sample of a study of Graves' ophthalmopathy and Graves' hyperthyroidism. TCRdb reprocessed the multiplex PCR reads with MiXCR, giving one entry per CDR3 protein. The table shows 620,000 or so distinct CDR3 sequences, with 22% occurring only once. Sequencing was done on a sample of peripheral blood. These receptors all stem from a young woman with stable Graves' hyperthyroidism. Some clones in this sample may be carry-over from other donors' samples. CDR3s include the opening cysteine and the closing phenylalanine or tryptophan. A D gene is named only where the DNA matches it firmly. Clone size is given for some rows only: seen once, a few or many times, or a class if the clone is expanded.

size: .
length: 16
D: TRBD2
V: TRBV11-1
J: TRBJ2-7
CDR3: CASSTPTSGGIYEQYF
DNA: TGTGCCAGCAGCACCCCGACTAGCGGGGGTATCTACGAGCAGTACTTC

size: many
length: 13
D: .
V: TRBV6-2/TRBV6-3
J: TRBJ2-2
CDR3: CASSSSYAGELFF
DNA: TGTGCCAGCAGTTCGTCTTATGCCGGGGAGCTGTTTTTT

size: many
length: 16
D: .
V: TRBV6-5
J: TRBJ1-6
CDR3: CASSYSRTVGNSPLHF
DNA: TGTGCCAGCAGTTACTCAAGGACGGTGGGGAATTCACCCCTCCACTTT

size: few
length: 16
D: .
V: TRBV27
J: TRBJ1-5
CDR3: CASRLGGVPLNQPQHF
DNA: TGTGCCAGCCGCCTCGGGGGGGTTCCCCTAAATCAGCCCCAGCATTTT

size: once
length: 15
D: .
V: TRBV28
J: TRBJ1-2
CDR3: CASSLFVRQGGGYTF
DNA: TGTGCCAGCAGTTTATTCGTTAGGCAGGGAGGAGGCTACACCTTC

size: many
length: 15
D: .
V: TRBV27
J: TRBJ2-7
CDR3: CASSLLLQGSYEQYF
DNA: TGTGCCAGCAGTTTATTATTACAGGGTTCCTACGAGCAGTACTTC

size: few
length: 15
D: TRBD2
V: TRBV4-1
J: TRBJ2-7
CDR3: CASSQTSVLSYEQYF
DNA: TGCGCCAGCAGCCAAACTAGCGTCCTCTCCTACGAGCAGTACTTC

size: many
length: 13
D: .
V: TRBV6-1
J: TRBJ1-1
CDR3: CASKWTANTEAFF
DNA: TGTGCCAGCAAGTGGACAGCGAACACTGAAGCTTTCTTT

size: many
length: 15
D: .
V: TRBV2
J: TRBJ2-2
CDR3: CASSVSATPAGELFF
DNA: TGTGCCAGCAGTGTTTCTGCAACACCGGCCGGGGAGCTGTTTTTT

size: .
length: 13
D: .
V: TRBV12-3/TRBV12-4
J: TRBJ1-6
CDR3: CASSTTRGSPLHF
DNA: TGTGCCAGCAGTACGACCAGGGGATCACCCCTCCACTTT

size: few
length: 12
D: .
V: TRBV27
J: TRBJ2-7
CDR3: CASSLDGVKQYF
DNA: TGTGCCAGCAGTTTAGACGGGGTTAAGCAGTACTTC

size: .
length: 13
D: TRBD1
V: TRBV20-1
J: TRBJ2-5
CDR3: CSATGQRGETQYF
DNA: TGCAGTGCTACGGGACAGCGAGGAGAGACCCAGTACTTC

size: many
length: 13
D: .
V: TRBV11-2
J: TRBJ1-2
CDR3: CASSPDRLDGYTF
DNA: TGTGCCAGCAGCCCCGACCGCCTGGATGGCTACACCTTC

size: many
length: 11
D: .
V: TRBV2
J: TRBJ2-7
CDR3: CASSSGNEQYF
DNA: TGTGCCAGCAGTTCTGGGAACGAGCAGTACTTC

size: many
length: 14
D: TRBD1
V: TRBV12-5
J: TRBJ1-1
CDR3: CASGLQTGDTEAFF
DNA: TGTGCTAGTGGTTTGCAGACAGGGGACACTGAAGCTTTCTTT

size: many
length: 14
D: TRBD2
V: TRBV28
J: TRBJ2-7
CDR3: CASSTTGRTYEQYF
DNA: TGTGCCAGCAGTACAACCGGGAGGACCTACGAGCAGTACTTC

size: many
length: 14
D: .
V: TRBV6-5
J: TRBJ2-5
CDR3: CASSYGNNQETQYF
DNA: TGTGCCAGCAGTTACGGTAACAACCAAGAGACCCAGTACTTC

size: many
length: 16
D: TRBD2
V: TRBV5-1
J: TRBJ2-7
CDR3: CASSGTSGALSYEQYF
DNA: TGCGCCAGCAGCGGGACTAGCGGGGCCCTATCCTACGAGCAGTACTTC

size: .
length: 15
D: .
V: TRBV5-1
J: TRBJ2-7
CDR3: CASRAGEKAVYEQYF
DNA: TGCGCCAGCCGCGCGGGTGAAAAGGCGGTCTACGAGCAGTACTTC

size: .
length: 14
D: .
V: TRBV19
J: TRBJ1-5
CDR3: CATETGFSNQPQHF
DNA: TGTGCCACCGAGACAGGTTTTAGCAATCAGCCCCAGCATTTT

size: few
length: 16
D: TRBD2
V: TRBV6-5
J: TRBJ2-7
CDR3: CASSYFRAGAPYEQYF
DNA: TGTGCCAGCAGTTACTTCCGAGCGGGGGCCCCCTACGAGCAGTACTTC

size: .
length: 13
D: .
V: TRBV7-3
J: TRBJ1-1
CDR3: CASSSQKGTEAFF
DNA: TGTGCCAGCAGCTCACAAAAAGGGACTGAAGCTTTCTTT

size: many
length: 13
D: .
V: TRBV30
J: TRBJ1-1
CDR3: CAWRPRGSTEAFF
DNA: TGTGCCTGGAGGCCCCGGGGGTCCACTGAAGCTTTCTTT

size: many
length: 16
D: .
V: TRBV2
J: TRBJ2-5
CDR3: CASSEMLGGGGETQYF
DNA: TGTGCCAGCAGTGAAATGCTCGGGGGCGGAGGAGAGACCCAGTACTTC

size: many
length: 18
D: .
V: TRBV12-3/TRBV12-4
J: TRBJ2-6
CDR3: CASSLQWTVLSGANVLTF
DNA: TGTGCCAGCAGTTTACAATGGACAGTGCTCTCTGGGGCCAACGTCCTGACTTTC

size: many
length: 17
D: .
V: TRBV28
J: TRBJ1-2
CDR3: CASSSLSVGGLLGGYTF
DNA: TGTGCCAGCAGTTCCCTCTCCGTGGGGGGGCTCTTAGGAGGCTACACCTTC

size: many
length: 14
D: TRBD1
V: TRBV6-2/TRBV6-3
J: TRBJ1-1
CDR3: CASKTGDMGTEAFF
DNA: TGTGCCAGCAAAACAGGGGATATGGGGACTGAAGCTTTCTTT

size: many
length: 15
D: .
V: TRBV28
J: TRBJ2-7
CDR3: CASSQGHRSSYEQYF
DNA: TGTGCCAGCAGTCAGGGACATAGGAGCTCCTACGAGCAGTACTTC

size: many
length: 13
D: TRBD1
V: TRBV20-1
J: TRBJ1-6
CDR3: CSASKTGESPLHF
DNA: TGCAGTGCTAGTAAAACAGGGGAATCACCCCTCCACTTT

size: many
length: 16
D: .
V: TRBV10-3
J: TRBJ2-2
CDR3: CAISDREGMGIGELFF
DNA: TGTGCCATCAGTGACCGTGAGGGCATGGGGATCGGGGAGCTGTTTTTT

size: many
length: 16
D: TRBD1
V: TRBV7-8
J: TRBJ2-2
CDR3: CASSLAGTGSTGELFF
DNA: TGTGCCAGCAGCTTAGCTGGGACAGGGAGCACCGGGGAGCTGTTTTTT

size: .
length: 18
D: TRBD2
V: TRBV10-2
J: TRBJ2-2
CDR3: CASSTGLAGGSGTGELFF
DNA: TGCGCCAGCAGCACAGGACTAGCGGGGGGCTCGGGCACCGGGGAGCTGTTTTTT

size: .
length: 12
D: .
V: TRBV12-3/TRBV12-4
J: TRBJ2-7
CDR3: CASKGSGYEQYF
DNA: TGTGCCAGCAAGGGTTCAGGCTACGAGCAGTACTTC

size: few
length: 13
D: .
V: TRBV13
J: TRBJ2-2
CDR3: CASSLSTGGELFF
DNA: TGTGCCAGCAGCCTCTCTACGGGAGGGGAGCTGTTTTTT